This passage covers 28 T cell receptor beta chains from one sample sequenced in a study of blood T cell repertoires in COVID-19. The protocol was immunoSEQ multiplex PCR, while the TCRdb copy is restricted to in-frame clones and leaves out a portion. The sample lists a few hundred thousand clones, over 75% occurring once. The source material was PBMCs or T cells enriched from blood (not recorded which). The receptors were sampled from a woman aged 18-29 years in a cohort exposed to, infected with or recovered from COVID-19 (not recorded which).

J is TRBJ2-7 and V is TRBV4-1; 13 bases fit TRBD2. J was trimmed by 5 bases and V by 1 base; bases with no gene match: 11. The CDR3 runs 18 residues. CDR1 and CDR2 from the germline V gene are MGHRA and YSYEKL. CDR3 loop: CASSQATSGGERSHEQYF. The DNA for the CDR3 is TGCGCCAGCAGCCAAGCTACTAGCGGGGGGGAGCGATCCCACGAGCAGTACTTC.

V usage is TRBV5-4 and J usage is TRBJ2-1, with D perhaps matching TRBD2 (5 bases). Trimming removed 0 bases from V and 4 bases from J, with 11 bases in between. The germline CDR1 and CDR2 sequences are SGHNT and YYREEE (reference sequence). This CDR3 is built from 15 residues. Here the CDR3 DNA reads TGTGCCAGCAGCTTGGGAGGGAGCTTGTACAATGAGCAGTTCTTC. Translated: CASSLGGSLYNEQFF.

The chain employs TRBV12-3 or TRBV12-4 and TRBJ1-6; a possible D gene is TRBD1 (5 bases). This CDR3 has 13 residues. Between the trimmed V and J ends, which lost 7 bases and 7 bases, there was a span of 11 bases. The CDR3 here is CASTLGGNSPLHF. The DNA for the CDR3 is TGTGCCAGCACCCTGGGGGGGAATTCACCCCTCCACTTT.

About this clone itself: At one end, the junction sequence differs from germline, possibly due to a read error. The V and J genes are TRBV14 and TRBJ2-5; D is possibly TRBD1 (6 bases). The length of the CDR3 is 13 residues. Germline V gene lookup returns CDR1 SGHDN and CDR2 FVKESK. The CDR3: CASSAGAQQTQYF. The CDR3 DNA sequence: TGTGCCAGCAGCGCAGGGGCCCAACAGACCCAGTACTTC.

The V gene is TRBV6-5, the J gene TRBJ2-7; 8 nucleotides align to TRBD2. Germline CDR1 is MNHEY and CDR2 is SVGAGI. V shed 7 bases and J 6 bases; nucleotides not matched to a gene: 8. The CDR3 runs 13 residues. CDR3 nucleotides: TGTGCCAGCACCCCGCCGGGGGGGCGCGAGCAGTACTTC. Translation gives CASTPPGGREQYF.

The chain joins TRBV4-1 to TRBJ2-3; 16 bases align to TRBD2. The CDR3 sequence is 18 residues long. The germline gives CDR1 MGHRA, CDR2 YSYEKL. The V and J ends lost 4 bases and 5 bases, in that order; junction bases with no gene match: 9. The CDR3, as DNA: TGCGCCAGCAGCCCCACCCTGGGACTAGCGGGGGGGCGAGATACGCAGTATTTT. This gives the protein CASSPTLGLAGGRDTQYF.

This chain connects TRBV25-1 to TRBJ2-1, with 8 positions matching TRBD1. Germline lookup yields CDR1 MGHDK and CDR2 SYGVNS. The CDR3 loop spans 14 amino acids. The V and J ends lost 8 bases and 6 bases, in that order; junction bases with no gene match: 9. CDR3 region: CASPTGQVGNEQFF. The CDR3 nucleotides are TGTGCCAGCCCAACGGGACAGGTGGGCAATGAGCAGTTCTTC.

The chain employs TRBV21-1 and TRBJ2-7; the DNA was not compared with TRBD1, the D call given in the table. TRBV21-1 is termed a pseudogene. CDR3 length: 13 residues. The CDR3 DNA reads as TGTGCCAGCAGCAAAACAGGGATCCACGAGCAGTACTTC. Encoded protein: CASSKTGIHEQYF.

The chain uses TRBV10-3 and TRBJ2-1, with D possibly being TRBD1 (5 bases). V gave up 4 bases and J gave up 7 bases, with 11 bases separating them. CDR1 and CDR2 from the germline V gene are ENHRY and SYGVKD. CDR3 length equals 13 residues. The CDR3 bases are TGTGCCATCAGTGGAGGCCAGGGTAATGAGCAGTTCTTC. Translation: CAISGGQGNEQFF.

J is TRBJ1-2 and V is TRBV2, with D unclear. Deletions cut 5 bases from V and 2 bases from J, with 12 bases between. This CDR3 has 14 residues. The germline V gene has CDR1 SNHLY and CDR2 FYNNEI. CDR3 in DNA: TGTGCCAGCAGTTACAGTGGAACCAACTATGGCTACACCTTC. The encoded protein is CASSYSGTNYGYTF.

The J gene is TRBJ2-2, the V gene TRBV29-1, with D perhaps TRBD1 (6 bases). This CDR3 spans 16 amino acids. Germline CDR1 is SQVTM and CDR2 is ANQGSEA. The V end was cut by 3 bases, the J end by 6 bases, with 20 bases between. The CDR3 DNA reads as TGCAGCGTTGACAAAGGGGGAACAGCGTCGTCCGGGGAGCTGTTTTTT. It specifies CSVDKGGTASSGELFF.

V gene TRBV7-9 combines with J gene TRBJ1-2; 9 bases align to TRBD1. Per the germline V gene, CDR1 is SEHNR and CDR2 is FQNEAQ (reference sequence). Unmatched junction bases numbered 8, after V lost 5 bases and J lost 10 bases. The CDR3 consists of 13 residues. The CDR3 sequence: CASSLSQGAVYTF. The CDR3 bases are TGTGCCAGCAGCCTATCACAGGGGGCCGTCTACACCTTC. The variable domain in full, with the rest retrieved from reference TRBV7-9 and TRBJ1-2, is DTGVSQNPRHKITKRGQNVTFRCDPISEHNRLYWYRQTLGQGPEFLTYFQNEAQLEKSRLLSDRFSAERPKGSFSTLEIQRTEQGDSAMYLCASSLSQGAVYTFGSGTRLTVV.

This clone was observed many times. Different DNA sequences within this sample yield the same CDR3. The chain recombines TRBV19 with TRBJ1-1; possible D gene TRBD1, 5 bases. Germline V lookup: CDR1 LNHDA, CDR2 SQIVND (reference sequence). V was cut by 2 bases and J by 4 bases, with 8 bases left in between. This CDR3 region has 13 residues. The CDR3 sequence is CASSIRGGTEAFF. CDR3 DNA sequence: TGTGCCAGTAGTATAAGGGGAGGCACTGAAGCTTTCTTT. The variable domain in full, with the rest retrieved from reference TRBV19 and TRBJ1-1, is DGGITQSPKYLFRKEGQNVTLSCEQNLNHDAMYWYRQDPGQGLRLIYYSQIVNDFQKGDIAEGYSVSREKKESFPLTVTSAQKNPTAFYLCASSIRGGTEAFFGQGTRLTVV.

The CDR3 DNA is TGTGCCAGCAGCCAAGCAGGGACAGGGGACTACTATGGCTACACCTTC. Translating gives CASSQAGTGDYYGYTF. The chain couples TRBV3-1 (or the pseudogene TRBV3-2) to TRBJ1-2; 10 positions match TRBD1. This CDR3 region has 16 residues. The V gene end was trimmed by 1 base and the J gene end by 3 bases; junction bases not matched to a gene: 5. Germline V gene sequence: CDR1 LGHDT, CDR2 YNNKEL (reference sequence).

This clone has only a few counts. The identical CDR3 is also encoded by other nucleotide sequences in the sample. The chain carries TRBV19 and TRBJ2-1; the match to TRBD2 covers 13 bases. This CDR3 contains 15 residues. V was pared by 5 bases and J by 4 bases, with 2 bases of the junction left unmatched. Germline V gene lookup returns CDR1 LNHDA and CDR2 SQIVND (reference sequence). The CDR3 reads CASSLLAGGYNEQFF. CDR3 nucleotides: TGTGCCAGTAGTTTACTAGCGGGAGGGTACAATGAGCAGTTCTTC.

This chain joins TRBV24-1 and TRBJ2-2, with D perhaps matching TRBD2 (6 bases). This CDR3 is 17 amino acids long. V lost 3 bases, J lost 4 bases, and 17 bases lay in between. CDR1 is KGHDR and CDR2 is SFDVKD in the germline V gene. The CDR3 DNA reads as TGTGCCACCAGTGATCCCCCGGGGACTTCGTTCACCGGGGAGCTGTTTTTT. It codes for CATSDPPGTSFTGELFF.

This chain links TRBV13 with TRBJ2-2; 10 bases match TRBD2. The V gene end was trimmed by 5 bases and the J gene end by 6 bases; junction bases not matched to a gene: 9. Germline CDR1 PRHDT, CDR2 FYEKMQ (reference sequence). The CDR3 length is 16 residues. CDR3 DNA: TGTGCCAGCAGCCCTGGGACTAGCGTCGGACCCGGGGAGCTGTTTTTT. Translation gives CASSPGTSVGPGELFF.

V gene TRBV5-8 combines with J gene TRBJ2-5, with 7 bases that match TRBD1. Unmatched junction bases numbered 14, after V lost 4 bases and J lost 5 bases. This CDR3 has 16 residues. CDR1 and CDR2 (germline): SGHTS, YDEGEE. The CDR3 bases are TGTGCCAGCAGCGGGGGACAGCTTAGAGGGTACGAGACCCAGTACTTC. Its protein product is CASSGGQLRGYETQYF.

This sequence joins TRBV11-2 and TRBJ1-3; TRBD1 agrees at 8 bases. The length of the CDR3 is 16 residues. Germline values: CDR1 SGHAT, CDR2 FQNNGV. With 0 bases clipped from V and 3 bases from J, the junction kept 4 bases outside the gene matches. The CDR3 sequence is CASSLEAGGYGNTIYF. CDR3 bases: TGTGCCAGCAGCTTAGAGGCAGGGGGCTATGGAAACACCATATATTTT.

V and J are TRBV6-5 and TRBJ2-7; 9 bases align to TRBD2. With V trimmed by 2 bases and J by 2 bases, 4 bases remained unmatched. The CDR3 is made up of 15 amino acids. Germline V lookup: CDR1 MNHEY, CDR2 SVGAGI. The CDR3, as DNA: TGTGCCAGCAGTTACCTCCCTAGCGGGGCCTACGAGCAGTACTTC. The encoded protein is CASSYLPSGAYEQYF.

The V call is TRBV3-1 (or the pseudogene TRBV3-2), the J call TRBJ1-1, with 9 bases that match TRBD1. This CDR3 comprises 14 residues. The junction had 6 bases not matched to a gene; V was cut back by 3 bases and J by 7 bases. Germline values: CDR1 LGHDT, CDR2 YNNKEL (reference sequence). The CDR3 region is CASSHPGQGNEAFF. The DNA for the CDR3 is TGTGCCAGCAGCCACCCGGGACAGGGCAATGAAGCTTTCTTT.

The genes are TRBV28 and TRBJ1-1; 8 positions agree with TRBD1. V lost 5 bases, J lost 10 bases, and 9 bases stayed unmatched. Germline CDR1 is MDHEN and CDR2 is SYDVKM. This CDR3 is 13 amino acids long. CDR3 sequence reads: CASSDRGPLPAFF. The CDR3 DNA reads TGTGCCAGCAGTGACAGGGGCCCGCTCCCAGCTTTCTTT.

V gene TRBV19 combines with J gene TRBJ1-2; 8 nucleotides agree with TRBD1. CDR1 and CDR2 from the germline V gene are LNHDA and SQIVND (reference sequence). The CDR3 totals 13 residues. Trimming removed 5 bases from V and 8 bases from J; junction bases left unmatched: 7. The CDR3 is CASSYRTGRGYTF. CDR3 in DNA: TGTGCCAGTAGTTATAGGACAGGGCGCGGCTACACCTTC.

This rearrangement joins TRBV5-1 to TRBJ2-2; 11 bases are shared with TRBD2. Trimming at V came to 1 base and at J to 7 bases, leaving 6 bases not matched to a gene. Germline CDR1 is SGHRS and CDR2 is YFSETQ. The CDR3 is 16 residues long. CDR3 region: CASSLTSGSQGGELFF. CDR3 sequence (DNA): TGCGCCAGCAGCTTGACTAGCGGGAGTCAGGGCGGGGAGCTGTTTTTT.

The genes are TRBV2 and TRBJ1-5, with D possibly being TRBD1 (5 bases). Germline CDR1 reads SNHLY; CDR2 reads FYNNEI. The CDR3 covers 15 residues. Trimming removed 7 bases at V and 1 base at J, with 14 bases between. Written as DNA, the CDR3 is TGTGCCAGCACCCCCGGACACCCGAGCAATCAGCCCCAGCATTTT. Its translation: CASTPGHPSNQPQHF. Drawing the rest from reference TRBV2 and TRBJ1-5, the complete variable domain is EPEVTQTPSHQVTQMGQEVILRCVPISNHLYFYWYRQILGQKVEFLVSFYNNEISEKSEIFDDQFSVERPDGSNFTLKIRSTKLEDSAMYFCASTPGHPSNQPQHFGDGTRLSIL.

This chain joins TRBV5-6 and TRBJ1-2; the match to TRBD1 covers 10 bases. The CDR3 sequence is 16 residues long. Per the germline V gene, CDR1 is SGHDT and CDR2 is YYEEEE. The ends lost 5 bases at V and 2 bases at J; junction bases unmatched: 9. CDR3 residues: CASSSGQGNRNYGYTF. DNA for the CDR3: TGTGCCAGCAGTTCGGGACAGGGGAATAGAAACTATGGCTACACCTTC.

The chain is built from TRBV18 and TRBJ2-7; TRBD1 matches 8 bases. The CDR3 has 14 residues. Germline V gene lookup returns CDR1 KGHSH and CDR2 LQKENI. With 5 bases clipped from V and 3 bases from J, the junction kept 6 bases outside the gene matches. The CDR3 protein is CASSLTGGGYEQYF. In DNA form, the CDR3 reads TGTGCCAGCTCATTAACAGGGGGAGGCTACGAGCAGTACTTC.

The V and J genes are TRBV5-4 and TRBJ2-1, with 11 bases lining up with TRBD2. Germline CDR1 and CDR2: SGHNT and YYREEE (reference sequence). The junction had 5 bases not matched to a gene; V was cut back by 5 bases and J by 4 bases. The CDR3 covers 15 residues. The CDR3 DNA reads TGTGCCAGCAGTCATCCTAGCGGGGGGTACAATGAGCAGTTCTTC. Translating it yields CASSHPSGGYNEQFF.